Listed below are T cell receptor beta chains from one sample, sequenced in a study of T cells after yellow fever vaccination. TCRdb used MiXCR to reprocess the 5' RACE reads, holding one entry per CDR3 protein. The table shows some 500,000 distinct CDR3 sequences, with around an eighth occurring only once. The sequencing used PBMCs, collected on the day of the yellow fever booster vaccination. The receptor source for this set is a man in his thirties or forties who received the YFV17D yellow fever vaccine. Both conserved end residues are part of each CDR3. The D gene is left open where the match is weak. Only some rows state a clone size, as once, few, many or a class for expanded clones.

>TRBV5-1|TRBJ1-1|.|.
TGCGCCAGCAGCCGCCTAAAGGGCAGGGAGGACACTGAAGCTTTCTTT
CASSRLKGREDTEAFF
>TRBV6-2/TRBV6-3|TRBJ2-3|.|.
TGTGCCAGCAGTTGGGGCAGCTCTAGCACAGATACGCAGTATTTT
CASSWGSSSTDTQYF
>TRBV5-1|TRBJ2-7|TRBD2|.
TGCGCCAGCAGCTTGTTGGTAGCGGGAGACTACGAGCAGTACTTC
CASSLLVAGDYEQYF
>TRBV30|TRBJ2-3|TRBD1|.
TGTGCCTGCGGGCACACAGGGGAAGACACAGATACGCAGTATTTT
CACGHTGEDTDTQYF
>TRBV27|TRBJ1-1|.|few
TGTGCCAGCAGTTTAAGTCAGGGCTGGAACACTGAAGCTTTCTTT
CASSLSQGWNTEAFF
>TRBV7-2|TRBJ2-6|.|.
TGTGCCAGCAGCTTAGCACTCCGGTTGGCTGGGGCCAACGTCCTGACTTTC
CASSLALRLAGANVLTF
>TRBV5-6|TRBJ2-7|.|few
TGTGCCAGCAGCCACAAGTGGGCCCGGGTAGAGCAGTACTTC
CASSHKWARVEQYF
>TRBV6-2/TRBV6-3|TRBJ2-5|.|.
TGTGCCAGCAGTTACGTGGGACTCCAAGAGACCCAGTACTTC
CASSYVGLQETQYF
>TRBV6-1|TRBJ2-3|.|.
TGTGCCCATCTTGGGCAAGATACGCAGTATTTT
CAHLGQDTQYF
>TRBV30|TRBJ2-4|TRBD2|few
TGTGCCTGGAGCCAGACTAGCGGGAAAAACATTCAGTACTTC
CAWSQTSGKNIQYF
>TRBV14|TRBJ2-5|.|many
TGTGCCAGCAGCCAAGGAAGGGGTTTGAGGCAAGAGACCCAGTACTTC
CASSQGRGLRQETQYF
>TRBV5-1|TRBJ2-7|.|few
TGCGCCAGCAGCTCGACCGCAGGTAATCTGGGTTACGAGCAGTACTTC
CASSSTAGNLGYEQYF
>TRBV19|TRBJ1-4|.|.
TGTGCCAGTAGTATTGGGACACGGGGTGAAAAACTGTTTTTT
CASSIGTRGEKLFF